This T cell receptor (beta chain) was identified in a study of blood T cell repertoires in COVID-19. Study context: The United States, Italy and Spain were the sources of the acute and convalescent COVID-19 samples. In each case, the material was cDNA or gDNA derived from T cells, B-cell-depleted T cells, or PBMCs.

In the original analysis: Estimation of nucleated cell counts was performed using reference gene primer amplification. Here immunoSEQ multiplex PCR was the method, and the copy in TCRdb shows in-frame clones only, minus some. D and trimming come from the DNA, and the V and J calls and clone size come from that table. The sample includes 62,000 or so clones, 75% to 90% seen only once; the top ten take approximately 2.9%. This CDR3 has 15 residues. V was clipped by 4 bases and J by 5 bases, with 16 bases between them. Germline values: CDR1 SGHRS, CDR2 YFSETQ. The sample consisted of peripheral blood. J is TRBJ2-1 and V is TRBV5-1; D perhaps matches TRBD1 (6 bases). The sequence was collected from a man over 45 with acute or convalescent COVID-19. The CDR3 nucleotides read TGCGCCAGCAGCCTGACTCCGGGACAACACAATGAGCAGTTCTTC. This encodes CASSLTPGQHNEQFF.